This TCR beta chain was sequenced in a study of T cell repertoires in cytomegalovirus infection. Background on the study: Signatures in public TCR beta sequences pointed to both CMV infection and matching HLA type.

Overall study findings and caveats: HLA-C-restricted CMV clonotypes gave the most frequent clonotype in two of eight donors. Frequencies of public TCR beta families were cumulated, and this identified carriers of CMV plus the relevant HLA.

TCRdb re-called the reads with MiXCR, one entry per CDR3 protein. The sample consists of some 600,000 distinct CDR3 sequences, less than 25% of them appearing once. On this clonotype itself: Its target is not known.

Germline lookup yields CDR1 SGHDN and CDR2 FVKESK. Germline trimming cut 6 bases from V and 10 bases from J; bases unmatched to any gene: 9. This CDR3 has 15 amino acids. The chain employs TRBV14 and TRBJ1-6; the match to TRBD1 covers 10 bases. Sequences were obtained from CD8+ T cells from PBMCs. The source is a human donor in good health (CMV status not recorded). Some clones in this sample may be carry-over from other donors' samples. The DNA for the CDR3 is TGTGCCAGCAGTCGCCGGACAGGGGGGGGCTCACCCCTCCACTTT. The encoded protein is CASSRRTGGGSPLHF.